This T cell receptor beta chain was recorded in a study of healthy donors' naive CD4 and CD8 T cells (dated by TCRdb to the mid-2010s). With regard to the full study: The donors were selected to cover three age groups of six people each (20-25, 40-50 and 60-70 years), had a mean age of around 47, and were half female. For TCR alpha, a new primer set covering all functional IMGT alpha gene variants was designed, and the rest of the protocol matched the beta-chain workflow. Rearranged TCR alpha and beta chains from naive CD4+ and CD8+ T cells were sequenced in the study to test how TCR variation relates to lineage commitment. Peripheral blood mononuclear cells were collected from 18 healthy, unrelated individuals. The donors were HLA-typed by sequencing at HLA-A, -B, -C, -DRB1, -DQB1 and -DPB1, using the SBTexcellerator protocol, an ABI3130xl analyzer and SBTengine software. General findings and caveats noted by the study authors: Because alpha and beta chains were sequenced in bulk and could not be paired, combined chain effects were not evaluated. Most V and J gene segments were reportedly biased between naive CD4+ and CD8+ cells, consistently across donors and independent of HLA genotype. In both chains, CD4+ lineage was associated with a positively charged CDR3, and CD8+ lineage was associated with a negatively charged CDR3. Possible repertoire bias from homeostatic proliferation of naive T cells was not directly addressed. Taken together, V genes, J genes and CDR3 charge appeared to account for about 12% of the variance in CD4/CD8 propensity, acting in a largely additive way.

The run used a 454 GS FLX Titanium. A previously published linear amplification protocol was used to build TCR libraries from around 460 ng of total RNA. Sequencing was performed on the Roche/454 Genome Sequencer with Titanium chemistry. In the paper's pipeline: 78,498 rearranged TCR alpha transcripts were sequenced from 5 or 6 of the healthy donors. Unique TCR clonotypes were defined by the CDR3 junction under IMGT nomenclature, and duplicate transcripts were removed. Using logistic regression in R 2.13.0, the researchers modeled CD4 versus CD8 status as a function of V and J genes, with an adjustment for donor effects and a Bonferroni correction for multiple testing. TCRdb trimmed the raw reads at Q25, called clones with MiXCR and kept productive beta chains. All rows with the same CDR3 protein become a single entry with the most common DNA and genes. The V and J calls were not made by the authors but by TCRdb's processing. A total of about 180,000 distinct CDR3 sequences appear in this sample, around 80% of them only once. The ten largest clones capture more than 2% of the sample.

CDR1 SQVTM and CDR2 ANQGSEA were looked up in the germline V gene. Ends trimmed: V by 6 bases, J by 7 bases; bases unmatched to a gene: 6. The CDR3 runs 11 amino acids, cysteine and phenylalanine included. Just CDR3 DNA is preserved here, 33 bases in frame from base 1. A note on this clonotype: Its antigen target is currently unknown. Per-nucleotide qualities are absent, and no much larger clonotype sits a single base away.

Cells with a CD4+CD8-CD45RO-CD45RA+ profile were isolated by FACS and defined as naive CD4+ T cells, and those with a CD8+CD4-CD45RA+CD27bright profile were defined as naive CD8+ T cells. The antibodies used for sorting targeted CD4 (RPA-T4), CD8 (SK1), CD27 (O323), CD45RA (HI100) and CD45RO (UCHL1). This receptor was taken from a pool of human donors in good health; the sample pools cells from several healthy donors. Sample: naive CD4+ and CD8+ T cells sorted from blood, pooled from several donors. The cell subset or site label, as the study defines it: FACS-sorted naive CD4+ (CD45RO-CD45RA+) and naive CD8+ (CD45RA+CD27bright) T cells. Recombination linked TRBV29-1 to TRBJ2-7, and 7 bases in between align with TRBD1. This receptor has the CDR3 CSVRQGREQYF. The DNA reads TGCAGCGTGCGACAGGGTCGAGAGCAGTACTTC.